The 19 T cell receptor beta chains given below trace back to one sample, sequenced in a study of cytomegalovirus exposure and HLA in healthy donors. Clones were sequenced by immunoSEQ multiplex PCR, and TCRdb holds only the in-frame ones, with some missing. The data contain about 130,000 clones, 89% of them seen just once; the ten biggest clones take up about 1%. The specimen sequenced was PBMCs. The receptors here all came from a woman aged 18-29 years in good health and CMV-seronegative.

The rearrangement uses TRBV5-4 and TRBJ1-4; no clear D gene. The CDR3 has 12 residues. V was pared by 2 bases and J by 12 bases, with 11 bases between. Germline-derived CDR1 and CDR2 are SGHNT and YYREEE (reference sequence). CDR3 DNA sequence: TGTGCCAGCAGCTTCGATGGGCCAGAACTGTTTTTT. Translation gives CASSFDGPELFF.

In DNA form, the CDR3 reads TGTGCCAGCAGTCCCGACAGGGGAACGGATTCACCCCTCCACTTT. This translates into CASSPDRGTDSPLHF. The chain combines TRBV2 with TRBJ1-6; 8 nucleotides agree with TRBD1. With V trimmed by 5 bases and J by 8 bases, 8 bases remained unmatched. The germline CDR1 and CDR2 sequences are SNHLY and FYNNEI. The CDR3 totals 15 residues. Supplemented by reference TRBV2 and TRBJ1-6, the full variable domain reads EPEVTQTPSHQVTQMGQEVILRCVPISNHLYFYWYRQILGQKVEFLVSFYNNEISEKSEIFDDQFSVERPDGSNFTLKIRSTKLEDSAMYFCASSPDRGTDSPLHFGNGTRLTVT.

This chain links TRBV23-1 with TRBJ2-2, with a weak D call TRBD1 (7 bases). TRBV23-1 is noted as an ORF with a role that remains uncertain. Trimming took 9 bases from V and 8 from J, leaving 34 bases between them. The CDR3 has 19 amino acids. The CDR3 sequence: CASPRDRSHKRTSGGELFF. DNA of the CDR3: TGCGCCAGTCCCCGGGACAGATCACATAAGCGGACCAGCGGGGGGGAGCTGTTTTTT.

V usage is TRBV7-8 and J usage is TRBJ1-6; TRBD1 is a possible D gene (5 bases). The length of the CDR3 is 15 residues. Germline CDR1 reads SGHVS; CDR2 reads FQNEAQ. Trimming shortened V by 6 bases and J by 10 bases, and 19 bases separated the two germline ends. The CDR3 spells CASSLRDSPYSPLHF. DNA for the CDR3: TGTGCCAGCAGTTTACGGGACTCCCCTTACTCACCCCTCCACTTT. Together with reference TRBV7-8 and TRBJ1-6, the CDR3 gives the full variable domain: GAGVSQSPRYKVAKRGQDVALRCDPISGHVSLFWYQQALGQGPEFLTYFQNEAQLDKSGLPSDRFFAERPEGSVSTLKIQRTQQEDSAVYLCASSLRDSPYSPLHFGNGTRLTVT.

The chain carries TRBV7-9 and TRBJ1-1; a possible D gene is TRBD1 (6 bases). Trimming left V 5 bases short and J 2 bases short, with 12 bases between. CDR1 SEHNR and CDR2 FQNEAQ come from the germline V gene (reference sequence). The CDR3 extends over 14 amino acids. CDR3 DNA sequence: TGTGCCAGCAGCATATACAGGGATAACACTGAAGCTTTCTTT. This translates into CASSIYRDNTEAFF.

The CDR3 protein is CASSLKFQGKAFF. CDR3 bases: TGTGCCAGCAGTTTAAAGTTTCAGGGGAAAGCTTTCTTT. The rearrangement uses TRBV28 and TRBJ1-1; possible D gene TRBD1, 6 bases. Trimming cost V 2 bases and J 9 bases, with 13 bases left between them. From germline, CDR1 is MDHEN and CDR2 SYDVKM. The CDR3 has 13 residues. The whole variable domain, filled in from reference TRBV28 and TRBJ1-1, reads DVKVTQSSRYLVKRTGEKVFLECVQDMDHENMFWYRQDPGLGLRLIYFSYDVKMKEKGDIPEGYSVSREKKERFSLILESASTNQTSMYLCASSLKFQGKAFFGQGTRLTVV.

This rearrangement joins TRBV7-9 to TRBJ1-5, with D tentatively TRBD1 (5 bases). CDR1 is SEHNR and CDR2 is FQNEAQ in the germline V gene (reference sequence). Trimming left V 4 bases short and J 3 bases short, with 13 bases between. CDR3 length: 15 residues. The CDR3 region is CASSSHDSPNQPQHF. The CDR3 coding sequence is TGTGCCAGCAGCTCTCATGACAGCCCCAATCAGCCCCAGCATTTT.

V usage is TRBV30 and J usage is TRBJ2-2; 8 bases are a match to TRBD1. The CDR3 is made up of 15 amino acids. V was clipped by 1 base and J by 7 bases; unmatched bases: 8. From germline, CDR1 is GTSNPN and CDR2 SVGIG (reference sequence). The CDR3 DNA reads TGTGCCTGGAGTGAGAGGACAGGGATCGTCGGGGAGCTGTTTTTT. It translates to CAWSERTGIVGELFF.

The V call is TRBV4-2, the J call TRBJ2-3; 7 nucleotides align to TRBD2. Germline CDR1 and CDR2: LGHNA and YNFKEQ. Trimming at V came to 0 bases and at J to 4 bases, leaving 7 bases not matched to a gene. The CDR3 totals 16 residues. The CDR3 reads CASSQDKRGLPDTQYF. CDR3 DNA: TGTGCCAGCAGCCAAGATAAGCGGGGCCTGCCAGATACGCAGTATTTT.

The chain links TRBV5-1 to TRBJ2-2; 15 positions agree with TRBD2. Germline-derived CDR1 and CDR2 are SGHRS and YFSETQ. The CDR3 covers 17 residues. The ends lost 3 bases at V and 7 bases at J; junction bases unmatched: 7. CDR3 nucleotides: TGCGCCAGCAGCTGGGGACTAGCGGGAGGTTACAGCGGGGAGCTGTTTTTT. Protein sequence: CASSWGLAGGYSGELFF.

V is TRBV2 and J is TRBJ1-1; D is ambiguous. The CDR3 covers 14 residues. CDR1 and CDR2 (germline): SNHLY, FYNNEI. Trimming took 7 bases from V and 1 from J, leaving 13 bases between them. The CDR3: CASIEAVQNTEAFF. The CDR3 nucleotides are TGTGCCAGCATCGAGGCGGTACAGAACACTGAAGCTTTCTTT.

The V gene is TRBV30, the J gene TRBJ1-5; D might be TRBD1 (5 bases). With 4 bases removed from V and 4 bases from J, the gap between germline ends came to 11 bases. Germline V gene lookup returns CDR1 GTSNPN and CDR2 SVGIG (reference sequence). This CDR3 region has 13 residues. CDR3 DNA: TGTGCCTGGAACCGGGGGGAAAATCAGCCCCAGCATTTT. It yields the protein CAWNRGENQPQHF.

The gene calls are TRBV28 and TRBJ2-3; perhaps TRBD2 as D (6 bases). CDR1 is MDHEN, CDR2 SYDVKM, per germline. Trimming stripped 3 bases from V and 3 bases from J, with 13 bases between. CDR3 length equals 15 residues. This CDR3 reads CASSFPGDGTDTQYF. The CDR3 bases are TGTGCCAGCAGTTTTCCGGGAGACGGGACAGATACGCAGTATTTT.

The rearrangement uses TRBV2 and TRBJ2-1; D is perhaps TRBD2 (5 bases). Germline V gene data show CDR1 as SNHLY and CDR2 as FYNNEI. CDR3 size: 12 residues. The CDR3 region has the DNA TGTGCGAGGAGTACTGGCCGGGGTGAGCAGTTCTTC. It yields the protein CARSTGRGEQFF.

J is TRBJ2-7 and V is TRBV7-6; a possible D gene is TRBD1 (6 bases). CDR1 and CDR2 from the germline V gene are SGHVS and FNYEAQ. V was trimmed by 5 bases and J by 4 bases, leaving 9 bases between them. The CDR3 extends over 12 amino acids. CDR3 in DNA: TGTGCCAGCAGCCCGAGGGGGTACGAGCAGTACTTC. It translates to CASSPRGYEQYF.

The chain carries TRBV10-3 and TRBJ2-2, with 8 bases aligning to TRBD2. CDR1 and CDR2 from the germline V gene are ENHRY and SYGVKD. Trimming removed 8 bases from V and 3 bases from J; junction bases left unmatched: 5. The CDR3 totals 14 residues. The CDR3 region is CAIRSGGHTGELFF. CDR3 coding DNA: TGTGCCATCCGCTCGGGAGGGCACACCGGGGAGCTGTTTTTT.

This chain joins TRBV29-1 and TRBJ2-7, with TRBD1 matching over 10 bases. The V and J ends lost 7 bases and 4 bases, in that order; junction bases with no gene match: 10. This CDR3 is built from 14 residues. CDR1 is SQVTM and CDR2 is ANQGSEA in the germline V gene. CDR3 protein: CSASPGQGLYEQYF. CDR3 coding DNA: TGCAGCGCCTCCCCGGGACAGGGGTTATACGAGCAGTACTTC.

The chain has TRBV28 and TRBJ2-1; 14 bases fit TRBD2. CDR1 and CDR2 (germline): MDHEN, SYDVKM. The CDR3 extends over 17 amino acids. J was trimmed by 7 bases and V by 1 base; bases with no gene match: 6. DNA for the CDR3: TGTGCCAGCAGTTTATCCGGGACTAGCGGGAGAGTAAATGAGCAGTTCTTC. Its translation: CASSLSGTSGRVNEQFF.

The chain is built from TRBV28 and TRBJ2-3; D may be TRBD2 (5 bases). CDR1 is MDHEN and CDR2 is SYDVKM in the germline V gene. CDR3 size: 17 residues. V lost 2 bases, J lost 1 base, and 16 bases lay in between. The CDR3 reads CASSLGSSSPRTDTQYF. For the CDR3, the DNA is TGTGCCAGCAGTTTAGGGAGTTCTTCCCCCCGCACAGATACGCAGTATTTT.